The source of this T cell receptor beta chain is a study of response to subunit inactivated influenza vaccine. This CDR3 comprises 13 residues. The germline V and J ends were trimmed by 3 bases and 4 bases, with 10 bases remaining between them. CDR1 is SGHAT and CDR2 is FQNNGV in the germline V gene. MiXCR was run by TCRdb on the RT-PCR reads, yielding one entry per CDR3 protein. Seen here are roughly 460,000 distinct CDR3 sequences, approximately 11% observed once, and the top ten hold approximately 12%. Broader study findings: There was a suggestion from the authors that each seasonal influenza vaccination recruits few new T cells.

In its sample, this clonotype was seen many times. Its target is unknown. The material sequenced was PBMCs from blood, taken about 40 days after vaccination. The chain has TRBV11-2 and TRBJ2-7; a possible D gene is TRBD1 (5 bases). The clonotype originates from a man aged 45 to 65 who received an inactivated influenza vaccine. The CDR3 region has the DNA TGTGCCAGCAGCTTCGCTCAGGGATACGAGCAGTACTTC. It encodes CASSFAQGYEQYF.